Below are 22 T cell receptor beta chains sequenced from a single sample in a study of lymphopenia after photon versus proton radiotherapy. This table comes from immunoSEQ multiplex PCR, and its TCRdb copy is limited to in-frame clones, with some not included. Of tens of thousands of clones in the sample, around four fifths were seen once. The sample was peripheral blood, taken from a patient treated with photon-based radiotherapy. The origin of the receptors is a man aged 45-60 years with gastric cancer.

The rearrangement links TRBV19 to TRBJ1-5; 9 bases align to TRBD1. Germline assignment: CDR1 LNHDA and CDR2 SQIVND (reference sequence). V shed 5 bases, J shed 7 bases, and the junction held 6 bases outside the gene matches. The CDR3 has 14 amino acids. CDR3 nucleotide sequence: TGTGCCAGTAGTGGGACAGGGAATAGCCAGCCCCAGCATTTT. As protein: CASSGTGNSQPQHF.

The chain has TRBV5-6 and TRBJ2-7; 15 bases fit TRBD2. This CDR3 has 16 residues. The ends lost 4 bases at V and 2 bases at J; junction bases unmatched: 4. Germline V lookup: CDR1 SGHDT, CDR2 YYEEEE. CDR3: CASSKGLAGGTYEQYF. CDR3 nucleotides: TGTGCCAGCAGCAAGGGACTAGCGGGAGGAACCTACGAGCAGTACTTC.

The J gene is TRBJ1-1, the V gene TRBV5-1; no clear D gene. CDR3 length: 14 amino acids. V lost 2 bases, J lost 4 bases, and 12 bases lay in between. Germline V gene data show CDR1 as SGHRS and CDR2 as YFSETQ. The CDR3 DNA reads TGCGCCAGCAGCTTTGGTCGAGACCGCACTGAAGCTTTCTTT. This sequence encodes CASSFGRDRTEAFF.

The chain has TRBV29-1 and TRBJ2-1, with TRBD1 matching 7 bases. The germline gives CDR1 SQVTM, CDR2 ANQGSEA. Unmatched junction bases numbered 7, after V lost 7 bases and J lost 7 bases. The CDR3 runs 12 residues. CDR3 coding DNA: TGCAGCGCTGACAGGGTGGAGAATGAGCAGTTCTTC. Protein sequence: CSADRVENEQFF.

The V call is TRBV11-3, the J call TRBJ2-3, with unresolved D. Germline CDR1 SGHNT, CDR2 YENEEA. Between the trimmed V and J ends, which lost 4 bases and 2 bases, there was a span of 4 bases. The CDR3 has 12 amino acids. This CDR3 is CASSSLTDTQYF. CDR3 bases: TGTGCCAGCAGCTCACTCACAGATACGCAGTATTTT. Full variable domain (outside the CDR3, taken from reference TRBV11-3 and TRBJ2-3): EAGVVQSPRYKIIEKKQPVAFWCNPISGHNTLYWYLQNLGQGPELLIRYENEEAVDDSQLPKDRFSAERLKGVDSTLKIQPAELGDSAVYLCASSSLTDTQYFGPGTRLTVL.

Only one count was recorded for this clone. V gene TRBV5-1 combines with J gene TRBJ1-1; TRBD1 matches at 7 bases. The CDR3 length is 13 residues. Trimming at V came to 0 bases and at J to 6 bases, leaving 2 bases not matched to a gene. Germline CDR1 is SGHRS and CDR2 is YFSETQ. The CDR3 coding sequence is TGCGCCAGCAGCTTGGCAACAGGGGCTGAAGCTTTCTTT. Its translation is CASSLATGAEAFF.

This chain connects TRBV19 to TRBJ2-5, with a possible D match to TRBD2 (6 bases). This CDR3 is 14 amino acids long. V was cut by 9 bases and J by 3 bases, with 17 bases left in between. Germline assignment: CDR1 LNHDA and CDR2 SQIVND (reference sequence). The CDR3 DNA reads TGTGCCAGCGCTAAGTGGGCTAGCGAAGAGACCCAGTACTTC. Translated, it gives CASAKWASEETQYF.

The chain carries TRBV11-2 and TRBJ2-1, with 7 nucleotides matching TRBD1. The V gene end was trimmed by 1 base and the J gene end by 8 bases; junction bases not matched to a gene: 5. Germline CDR1 reads SGHAT; CDR2 reads FQNNGV. This CDR3 spans 14 amino acids. The CDR3 DNA reads TGTGCCAGCAGCTTAGGTAGACAGGGTGATGAGCAGTTCTTC. Protein: CASSLGRQGDEQFF. Drawing the rest from reference TRBV11-2 and TRBJ2-1, the complete variable domain is EAGVAQSPRYKIIEKRQSVAFWCNPISGHATLYWYQQILGQGPKLLIQFQNNGVVDDSQLPKDRFSAERLKGVDSTLKIQPAKLEDSAVYLCASSLGRQGDEQFFGPGTRLTVL.

The rearrangement joins TRBV27 to TRBJ2-1; TRBD1 matches at 11 bases. The CDR3 has 15 residues. V gave up 4 bases and J gave up 4 bases; unmatched junction bases: 3. Germline V gene lookup returns CDR1 MNHEY and CDR2 SMNVEV (reference sequence). CDR3 amino acids: CASSSGTGGYNEQFF. In DNA form, the CDR3 reads TGTGCCAGCAGTTCCGGGACAGGGGGTTACAATGAGCAGTTCTTC.

This chain links TRBV6-5 with TRBJ1-1; 7 bases align to TRBD1. The V segment lost 6 bases and the J segment 2 bases; nucleotides outside the gene matches: 9. In germline, CDR1 is MNHEY, CDR2 SVGAGI. The CDR3 spans 15 residues. The CDR3 loop is CASRLFGTANTEAFF. The CDR3 DNA reads TGTGCCAGCAGACTCTTTGGGACAGCAAACACTGAAGCTTTCTTT.

This chain links TRBV5-6 with TRBJ2-3, with D perhaps matching TRBD2 (6 bases). CDR3 size: 15 residues. V lost 2 bases and J 2 bases, leaving 12 bases between the germline ends. Germline V gene data show CDR1 as SGHDT and CDR2 as YYEEEE. The CDR3 DNA follows: TGTGCCAGCAGCTTTCGACTAGAGCTCACAGATACGCAGTATTTT. Translation gives CASSFRLELTDTQYF.

DNA of the CDR3: TGTGCCAGCAGCTCCGGACTAGCAAGAACCGGGGAGCTGTTTTTT. Translating gives CASSSGLARTGELFF. The chain links TRBV13 to TRBJ2-2; 8 bases align to TRBD2. Germline CDR1 and CDR2: PRHDT and FYEKMQ (reference sequence). V trimming: 4 bases; J trimming: 5 bases; junction bases outside the gene matches: 6. The length of the CDR3 is 15 residues.

The rearrangement joins TRBV5-1 to TRBJ1-3, with D unresolved. Germline values: CDR1 SGHRS, CDR2 YFSETQ. This CDR3 contains 14 residues. With 0 bases removed from V and 0 bases from J, the gap between germline ends came to 4 bases. The CDR3 sequence is CASSLGGSGNTIYF. The CDR3 DNA is TGCGCCAGCAGCTTGGGGGGCTCTGGAAACACCATATATTTT.

The chain links TRBV7-9 to TRBJ1-5, with D maybe TRBD1 (6 bases). The CDR3 sequence is 16 residues long. V lost 2 bases to trimming and J lost 0 bases, with 11 bases between them. Germline CDR1 SEHNR, CDR2 FQNEAQ (reference sequence). The CDR3 DNA follows: TGTGCCAGCAGCTTAACGACAGGTCATAGCAATCAGCCCCAGCATTTT. This gives the protein CASSLTTGHSNQPQHF.

The J gene is TRBJ2-1, the V gene TRBV7-9; D might be TRBD2 (6 bases). Per germline, CDR1 SEHNR and CDR2 FQNEAQ (reference sequence). V was shortened by 5 bases and J by 8 bases, with 22 bases between the two germline ends. The CDR3 is 16 residues long. CDR3 sequence (DNA): TGTGCCAGCAGCGCCCGGACTACGGTTGATGTCGATGAGCAGTTCTTC. Protein sequence: CASSARTTVDVDEQFF.

The V gene is TRBV6-6, the J gene TRBJ2-2; possible D gene TRBD2, 6 bases. The CDR3 has 13 amino acids. Per germline, CDR1 MNHNY and CDR2 SVGAGI (reference sequence). Between the trimmed V and J ends, which lost 8 bases and 2 bases, there was a span of 9 bases. The CDR3 protein is CASRGSNTGELFF. The DNA of the CDR3 is TGTGCCAGCCGGGGGTCCAACACCGGGGAGCTGTTTTTT.

The genes are TRBV15 and TRBJ2-5, with 7 bases lining up with TRBD2. V shed 1 base, J shed 4 bases, and the junction held 12 bases outside the gene matches. This CDR3 comprises 17 residues. Germline CDR1 is LNHNV and CDR2 is YYDKDF (reference sequence). This CDR3 is CATSRVGGGRGVETQYF. The DNA of the CDR3 is TGTGCCACCAGCAGAGTCGGTGGCGGGAGAGGGGTAGAGACCCAGTACTTC.

This rearrangement joins TRBV7-3 to TRBJ2-3, with D hard to call. This CDR3 comprises 14 residues. V lost 4 bases, J lost 0 bases, and 8 bases lay in between. In germline, CDR1 is SGHTA, CDR2 FQGTGA. As DNA, the CDR3 is TGTGCCAGCAGCTCTCACCCCAGCACAGATACGCAGTATTTT. This gives the protein CASSSHPSTDTQYF.

This clone was found once. The chain employs TRBV9 and TRBJ2-1; tentatively, D is TRBD1 or TRBD2 (6 bases each). There are 18 residues in the CDR3. Trimming removed 7 bases at V and 0 bases at J, with 23 bases between. Germline assignment: CDR1 SGDLS and CDR2 YYNGEE. CDR3 nucleotides: TGTGCCAGCCGCCCGGGAGCGGGTAGGGGGAGCTCCTACAATGAGCAGTTCTTC. Protein: CASRPGAGRGSSYNEQFF.

This chain connects TRBV7-8 to TRBJ1-4, with 7 positions matching TRBD1. Germline V gene lookup returns CDR1 SGHVS and CDR2 FQNEAQ. Trimming removed 0 bases from V and 3 bases from J; junction bases left unmatched: 4. The CDR3 spans 16 residues. In DNA form, the CDR3 reads TGTGCCAGCAGCTTAGCGGCGCAGGGGGCTAATGAAAAACTGTTTTTT. It encodes CASSLAAQGANEKLFF.

J is TRBJ2-1 and V is TRBV2; TRBD1 matches at 9 bases. The germline gives CDR1 SNHLY, CDR2 FYNNEI. CDR3 length: 11 amino acids. V lost 5 bases to trimming and J lost 14 bases; unmatched junction nucleotides: 4. This chain's CDR3 is CASSLTGGEFF. CDR3 nucleotide sequence: TGTGCCAGCAGTCTGACAGGGGGAGAGTTCTTC.

The V and J genes are TRBV10-3 and TRBJ2-3, with 9 bases aligning to TRBD1. Germline assignment: CDR1 ENHRY and CDR2 SYGVKD. J gave up 1 base and V 2 bases, and 1 base lay outside the gene matches. This CDR3 is built from 15 residues. The CDR3 reads CAISEGDRGTDTQYF. The CDR3 nucleotides are TGTGCCATCAGTGAGGGGGACAGGGGCACAGATACGCAGTATTTT.